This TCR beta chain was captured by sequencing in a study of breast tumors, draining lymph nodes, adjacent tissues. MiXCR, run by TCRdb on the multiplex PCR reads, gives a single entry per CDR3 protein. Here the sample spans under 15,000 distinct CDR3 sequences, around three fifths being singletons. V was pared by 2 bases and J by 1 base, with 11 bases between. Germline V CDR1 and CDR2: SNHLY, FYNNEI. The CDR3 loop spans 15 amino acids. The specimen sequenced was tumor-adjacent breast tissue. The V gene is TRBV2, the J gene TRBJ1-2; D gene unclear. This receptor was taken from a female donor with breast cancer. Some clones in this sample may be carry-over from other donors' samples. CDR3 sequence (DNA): TGTGCCAGCAGTGAATATCCGGGGAATAACTATGGCTACACCTTC. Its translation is CASSEYPGNNYGYTF.